The 18 T cell receptor beta chains in this list originate from one sample, sequenced in a study of blood T cell repertoires in COVID-19. This table comes from immunoSEQ multiplex PCR, and its TCRdb copy is limited to in-frame clones, with some not included. The data show about 190,000 clones, around 80% seen once. Sample: peripheral blood. These receptors all come from a woman of 80 years or more with active or convalescent COVID-19.

This clone was observed a few times. In DNA, the CDR3 is TGCGCCAGCAGCCGTACAGGGAGTGAAGGAGAGACCCAGTACTTC. This gives the protein CASSRTGSEGETQYF. The V and J genes are TRBV5-1 and TRBJ2-5, with D possibly being TRBD1 (6 bases). The V and J ends lost 4 bases and 4 bases respectively, with 17 bases between them. Germline CDR1 SGHRS, CDR2 YFSETQ. The CDR3 runs 15 residues.

In its sample, this clone was seen a few times. The gene calls are TRBV28 and TRBJ2-7, with D unclear. Trimming took off 5 bases at V and 0 bases at J, with 11 bases between the two ends. The CDR3 is 14 amino acids. In germline, CDR1 is MDHEN, CDR2 SYDVKM. CDR3 protein: CASSLMMSSYEQYF. The CDR3 DNA reads TGTGCCAGCAGTCTCATGATGAGCTCCTACGAGCAGTACTTC.

This chain links TRBV18 with TRBJ2-1, with a tentative D call TRBD1 (5 bases). Germline values: CDR1 KGHSH, CDR2 LQKENI. V gave up 3 bases and J gave up 9 bases, with 15 bases separating them. The CDR3 is 14 residues long. The CDR3 DNA follows: TGTGCCAGCTCACCGGGGCTAGAATCAGGTGAGCAGTTCTTC. This sequence encodes CASSPGLESGEQFF.

The V call is TRBV27, the J call TRBJ1-6; D unresolved. Germline values: CDR1 MNHEY, CDR2 SMNVEV (reference sequence). V was shortened by 6 bases and J by 10 bases, with 13 bases between the two germline ends. CDR3 size: 13 residues. The CDR3, as DNA: TGTGCCAGCAGCCTCAACAGAAAATCACCCCTCCACTTT. Residues: CASSLNRKSPLHF.

The J gene is TRBJ1-1, the V gene TRBV12-3 or TRBV12-4; D uncertain. The CDR3 is made up of 13 amino acids. Trimming stripped 6 bases from V and 3 bases from J, with 11 bases between. The CDR3 reads CASSLRFDTEAFF. CDR3 nucleotide sequence: TGTGCCAGCAGCCTACGGTTCGACACTGAAGCTTTCTTT.

The chain has TRBV19 and TRBJ1-5; D not resolved. The germline V gene encodes CDR1 LNHDA and CDR2 SQIVND (reference sequence). V lost 10 bases and J lost 0, with 16 bases in between. This CDR3 has 15 residues. CDR3 DNA: TGTGCCACCTCTCAAGGCGGGGTTAGCAATCAGCCCCAGCATTTT. This translates into CATSQGGVSNQPQHF.

The chain employs TRBV3-1 (or the pseudogene TRBV3-2) and TRBJ2-5, with a weak D call TRBD1 (6 bases). In germline, CDR1 is LGHDT, CDR2 YNNKEL (reference sequence). The V end was cut by 4 bases, the J end by 1 base, with 16 bases between. The CDR3 sequence is 16 residues long. The CDR3 is CASSPHRTAVQETQYF. DNA of the CDR3: TGTGCCAGCAGCCCACATAGGACAGCGGTCCAAGAGACCCAGTACTTC.

This clone was found once. The chain recombines TRBV7-6 with TRBJ1-6; D call uncertain. The germline CDR1 and CDR2 sequences are SGHVS and FNYEAQ. The V end lost 10 bases, the J end lost 2 bases, and 12 bases lay between the germline ends. The CDR3 runs 14 residues. CDR3 in DNA: TGTGCCACCCGAGAAGCCCCCTATAATTCACCCCTCCACTTT. Its translation is CATREAPYNSPLHF.

The chain joins TRBV29-1 to TRBJ1-2, with 11 bases aligning to TRBD1. J lost 6 bases, V lost 7 bases, and 7 bases had no gene match. This CDR3 comprises 13 residues. Per the germline V gene, CDR1 is SQVTM and CDR2 is ANQGSEA. This chain's CDR3 is CSAPDRGHNGYTF. CDR3 in DNA: TGCAGCGCCCCGGACAGGGGGCATAATGGCTACACCTTC.

The rearrangement uses TRBV5-5 and TRBJ2-7; no definite D call. The CDR3 totals 12 residues. Germline values: CDR1 SGHKS, CDR2 YYEKEE (reference sequence). The V and J ends lost 5 bases and 3 bases respectively, with 9 bases between them. For the CDR3, the DNA is TGTGCCAGCAGTCCTTCCCTCTACGAGCAGTACTTC. It codes for CASSPSLYEQYF.

The V call is TRBV4-3, the J call TRBJ2-1, with D perhaps matching TRBD2 (6 bases). Per germline, CDR1 LGHNA and CDR2 YSLEER. The V and J ends lost 1 base and 4 bases respectively, with 11 bases between them. This CDR3 spans 15 amino acids. The CDR3 region has the DNA TGCGCCAGCAGCCAAGTCTCACGGGGGTACAATGAGCAGTTCTTC. Translated, it gives CASSQVSRGYNEQFF.

This chain joins TRBV19 and TRBJ1-5; tentative D call: TRBD1 (5 bases). CDR3 size: 14 residues. The germline V gene encodes CDR1 LNHDA and CDR2 SQIVND (reference sequence). The CDR3 loop reads CAVGHLQQNQPQHF. CDR3 in DNA: TGTGCAGTTGGACACTTACAGCAAAATCAGCCCCAGCATTTT. Looking up the rest from reference TRBV19 and TRBJ1-5 gives the full variable domain: DGGITQSPKYLFRKEGQNVTLSCEQNLNHDAMYWYRQDPGQGLRLIYYSQIVNDFQKGDIAEGYSVSREKKESFPLTVTSAQKNPTAFYLCAVGHLQQNQPQHFGDGTRLSIL.

V usage is TRBV27 and J usage is TRBJ1-4; 10 bases are shared with TRBD1. This CDR3 is 12 amino acids long. CDR1 is MNHEY, CDR2 SMNVEV, per germline (reference sequence). J was trimmed by 10 bases and V by 8 bases; bases with no gene match: 4. CDR3 coding DNA: TGTGCCAGCCGGACAGGGGGTGGAAAACTGTTTTTT. Translation gives CASRTGGGKLFF.

This sequence joins TRBV5-1 and TRBJ1-4; D is ambiguous. V shed 2 bases and J shed 1 base, with 6 bases lying between them. The CDR3 has 14 residues. From germline, CDR1 is SGHRS and CDR2 YFSETQ. CDR3 coding DNA: TGCGCCAGCAGCTTCGCGGGAACTAATGAAAAACTGTTTTTT. Its translation: CASSFAGTNEKLFF.

The J gene is TRBJ2-3, the V gene TRBV6-5; 14 nucleotides line up with TRBD2. With 2 bases clipped from V and 3 bases from J, the junction kept 1 base outside the gene matches. The CDR3 covers 16 residues. The V gene's germline CDR1 is MNHEY and CDR2 SVGAGI. The CDR3 DNA follows: TGTGCCAGCAGTTACGGGACTAGCGGGGGAACAGATACGCAGTATTTT. Translating gives CASSYGTSGGTDTQYF.

The chain employs TRBV10-3 and TRBJ2-7, with D perhaps TRBD2 (7 bases). V was clipped by 7 bases and J by 2 bases, with 18 bases between them. Germline CDR1 and CDR2: ENHRY and SYGVKD. The CDR3 loop spans 15 amino acids. The CDR3 DNA sequence: TGTGCCATCACTCCCCTGGGGGGGCCCACCTACGAGCAGTACTTC. Protein: CAITPLGGPTYEQYF.

The chain recombines TRBV29-1 with TRBJ1-2; perhaps TRBD1 as D (5 bases). Per germline, CDR1 SQVTM and CDR2 ANQGSEA. Between the trimmed V and J ends, which lost 7 bases and 6 bases, there was a span of 18 bases. This CDR3 has 13 residues. Here the CDR3 DNA reads TGCAGCGGACGAGAGGGGAGGTTCGATGGCTACACCTTC. It codes for CSGREGRFDGYTF.

This clone was observed a few times. CDR3 residues: CASSSQETQYF. The CDR3 coding sequence is TGTGCCAGCAGCTCTCAAGAGACCCAGTACTTC. The chain carries TRBV5-6 and TRBJ2-5; D gene uncertain. This CDR3 is 11 amino acids long. V was pared by 3 bases and J by 2 bases, with 2 bases between. In germline, CDR1 is SGHDT, CDR2 YYEEEE.